These 29 T cell receptor beta chains were sequenced from one sample in a study of T cell responses to AZD1222 COVID-19 vaccine. The method was immunoSEQ multiplex PCR; TCRdb's version includes in-frame clones alone and lacks a portion of them. The sample records about 140,000 clones, 88% being singletons. Sequenced material: peripheral blood, taken 28 days after the second AZD1222 dose. The source is an adult who received the AZD1222 COVID-19 vaccine.

This clone was detected only a few times. The V and J genes are TRBV7-3 and TRBJ2-1; D is undetermined. V shed 4 bases and J shed 3 bases, with 13 bases lying between them. Germline assignment: CDR1 SGHTA and CDR2 FQGTGA. The CDR3 spans 15 residues. The CDR3 sequence: CASSSAGSIYNEQFF. In DNA, the CDR3 is TGTGCCAGCAGCTCTGCCGGATCCATCTACAATGAGCAGTTCTTC.

The chain uses TRBV7-2 and TRBJ2-1, with 10 bases aligning to TRBD2. Trimming at V came to 3 bases and at J to 6 bases, leaving 5 bases not matched to a gene. Per the germline V gene, CDR1 is SGHTA and CDR2 is FQGNSA. This CDR3 has 15 residues. CDR3 region: CASSFSGGAGNEQFF. CDR3 coding DNA: TGTGCCAGCAGCTTCAGCGGGGGGGCGGGCAATGAGCAGTTCTTC.

CDR3 sequence (DNA): TGTGCCAGCAGCCCCGGGCCTCTACCCGGGGAGCTGTTTTTT. Translated, it gives CASSPGPLPGELFF. This chain links TRBV9 with TRBJ2-2; D uncertain. V lost 4 bases and J lost 6, with 13 bases in between. This CDR3 has 14 amino acids. Germline lookup yields CDR1 SGDLS and CDR2 YYNGEE.

This clone was recorded only once. The chain has TRBV20-1 and TRBJ1-1; no reliable D call. The CDR3 is made up of 13 amino acids. Trimming took 3 bases from V and 11 from J, leaving 19 bases between them. Germline CDR1 and CDR2: DFQATT and SNEGSKA (reference sequence). Here the CDR3 reads CSASRADGVDAFF. The CDR3 DNA reads TGCAGTGCTAGTCGGGCCGACGGGGTGGACGCTTTCTTT.

The rearrangement uses TRBV28 and TRBJ2-3; D may be TRBD1 (5 bases). The germline V gene encodes CDR1 MDHEN and CDR2 SYDVKM. Trimming pared 3 bases from V and 11 bases from J, leaving 12 bases between. This CDR3 region has 12 residues. The CDR3 DNA reads as TGTGCCAGCAGTTTGGTAGGGGATGGGCAGTATTTT. Translated, it gives CASSLVGDGQYF.

The V call is TRBV6-5, the J call TRBJ2-7; D remains ambiguous. There are 14 residues in the CDR3. The V end was cut by 6 bases, the J end by 0 bases, with 12 bases between. Germline values: CDR1 MNHEY, CDR2 SVGAGI. In DNA, the CDR3 is TGTGCCAGCAGCCGGACGGCGAGCTCCTACGAGCAGTACTTC. Protein product: CASSRTASSYEQYF.

V and J are TRBV11-2 and TRBJ2-7; 9 nucleotides line up with TRBD1. Trimming took 5 bases from V and 2 from J; bases not matched to a gene: 7. The CDR3 totals 15 residues. Germline-derived CDR1 and CDR2 are SGHAT and FQNNGV. This CDR3 is CASSPRDRAAYEQYF. CDR3 DNA: TGTGCCAGCAGCCCCCGGGACAGGGCAGCCTACGAGCAGTACTTC.

The chain joins TRBV19 to TRBJ2-1; 10 nucleotides align to TRBD2. The length of the CDR3 is 15 residues. Germline lookup yields CDR1 LNHDA and CDR2 SQIVND (reference sequence). V lost 9 bases to trimming and J lost 10 bases; unmatched junction nucleotides: 15. CDR3: CASRQREGNGGEQFF. The CDR3 nucleotides are TGTGCCAGCAGACAGCGGGAGGGCAACGGAGGGGAGCAGTTCTTC.

The chain employs TRBV11-2 and TRBJ2-1; 12 positions match TRBD2. CDR3 length: 15 residues. Germline V gives CDR1 SGHAT, CDR2 FQNNGV. With V trimmed by 5 bases and J by 7 bases, 6 bases remained unmatched. The DNA of the CDR3 is TGTGCCAGCAGCCCACTAGCGGGAGGACTGAATGAGCAGTTCTTC. Translating gives CASSPLAGGLNEQFF.

The V and J genes are TRBV19 and TRBJ1-3; D not resolved. Germline loops: CDR1 LNHDA, CDR2 SQIVND (reference sequence). V was trimmed by 10 bases and J by 0 bases, leaving 7 bases between them. The CDR3 is 12 residues long. CDR3 sequence (DNA): TGTGCCACTAAATCCTCTGGAAACACCATATATTTT. Protein product: CATKSSGNTIYF.

The V and J genes are TRBV2 and TRBJ2-1; 13 bases are shared with TRBD2. The CDR3 totals 13 residues. Germline-derived CDR1 and CDR2 are SNHLY and FYNNEI. Trimming cost V 9 bases and J 9 bases; bases outside gene matches: 5. The chain's CDR3 is CASTSGREGEQFF. DNA for the CDR3: TGTGCCAGTACTAGCGGGAGGGAGGGTGAGCAGTTCTTC.

This chain connects TRBV28 to TRBJ2-7; TRBD2 matches at 7 bases. After removal of 4 bases from V and 3 bases from J, the junction contained 9 bases not matched to a gene. Germline V gives CDR1 MDHEN, CDR2 SYDVKM. The CDR3 is 15 amino acids. The CDR3 region has the DNA TGTGCCAGCAGTTCCCCAGGGACTAACCACTACGAGCAGTACTTC. Translating gives CASSSPGTNHYEQYF.

DNA for the CDR3: TGTGCCAGCAGTCGTGTAGATGAAAAACTGTTTTTT. It translates to CASSRVDEKLFF. V and J are TRBV7-9 and TRBJ1-4; the D is unclear. The CDR3 loop spans 12 amino acids. Germline lookup yields CDR1 SEHNR and CDR2 FQNEAQ (reference sequence). The V gene lost 6 bases and the J gene lost 6 bases, with 8 bases spanning the gap. The complete variable domain, with remaining parts taken from reference TRBV7-9 and TRBJ1-4, reads DTGVSQNPRHKITKRGQNVTFRCDPISEHNRLYWYRQTLGQGPEFLTYFQNEAQLEKSRLLSDRFSAERPKGSFSTLEIQRTEQGDSAMYLCASSRVDEKLFFGSGTQLSVL.

The gene calls are TRBV4-1 and TRBJ2-2; D gene uncertain. From germline, CDR1 is MGHRA and CDR2 YSYEKL. Trimming took 2 bases from V and 1 from J, leaving 14 bases between them. This CDR3 has 17 residues. CDR3 nucleotide sequence: TGCGCCAGCAGCCAACCCCCTCTGGGCCGGAACACCGGGGAGCTGTTTTTT. Amino acids: CASSQPPLGRNTGELFF.

The rearrangement uses TRBV2 and TRBJ2-5, with D tentatively TRBD1 or TRBD2 (6 bases each). Trimming left V 1 base short and J 5 bases short, with 11 bases between. Germline loops: CDR1 SNHLY, CDR2 FYNNEI. The CDR3 extends over 14 amino acids. CDR3 DNA: TGTGCCAGCAGTGAAGGGGGGGCCTTTGAGACCCAGTACTTC. This translates into CASSEGGAFETQYF.

The chain is built from TRBV7-2 and TRBJ2-5; 7 nucleotides align to TRBD1. Germline V gene lookup returns CDR1 SGHTA and CDR2 FQGNSA. The junction had 9 bases not matched to a gene; V was cut back by 3 bases and J by 5 bases. The CDR3 length is 15 residues. CDR3: CASSLDDRAAETQYF. In DNA form, the CDR3 reads TGTGCCAGCAGCTTGGATGACAGGGCCGCGGAGACCCAGTACTTC. Complete variable domain (other parts from reference TRBV7-2 and TRBJ2-5): GAGVSQSPSNKVTEKGKDVELRCDPISGHTALYWYRQSLGQGLEFLIYFQGNSAPDKSGLPSDRFSAERTGGSVSTLTIQRTQQEDSAVYLCASSLDDRAAETQYFGPGTRLLVL.

V usage is TRBV6-2 or TRBV6-3 and J usage is TRBJ2-1, with D unclear. Germline assignment: CDR1 MNHEY and CDR2 SVGEGT. CDR3 length: 15 residues. The V end lost 0 bases, the J end lost 1 base, and 7 bases lay between the germline ends. In nucleotides, the CDR3 is TGTGCCAGCAGTTACTCTCCTAGGTCCTACAATGAGCAGTTCTTC. Residues: CASSYSPRSYNEQFF.

The chain employs TRBV28 and TRBJ2-7; D is undetermined. V lost 1 base and J 6 bases, leaving 7 bases between the germline ends. The CDR3 has 12 amino acids. CDR1 is MDHEN, CDR2 SYDVKM, per germline. CDR3 protein: CASSLSGSEQYF. The CDR3 nucleotides read TGTGCCAGCAGTTTATCGGGTTCCGAGCAGTACTTC.

The CDR3: CASSKQGGYGYTF. CDR3 sequence (DNA): TGTGCCAGCAGTAAACAGGGGGGCTATGGCTACACCTTC. The rearrangement joins TRBV27 to TRBJ1-2, with 8 bases fitting TRBD1. CDR3 length: 13 amino acids. The ends lost 5 bases at V and 4 bases at J; junction bases unmatched: 3. In germline, CDR1 is MNHEY, CDR2 SMNVEV (reference sequence).

This chain connects TRBV18 to TRBJ1-5; TRBD1 matches 7 bases. V lost 4 bases and J lost 6; bases outside the gene matches: 9. Germline CDR1 and CDR2: KGHSH and LQKENI. The CDR3 is 15 amino acids. The CDR3, as DNA: TGTGCCAGCTCACAAACAGGGGAAGCCGGTCAGCCCCAGCATTTT. Its protein product is CASSQTGEAGQPQHF.

This sequence joins TRBV27 and TRBJ1-4, with 9 positions matching TRBD1. CDR3 size: 15 residues. J gave up 7 bases and V 7 bases, and 10 bases lay outside the gene matches. Per the germline V gene, CDR1 is MNHEY and CDR2 is SMNVEV (reference sequence). This chain's CDR3 is CASTRGQGVTEKLFF. DNA for the CDR3: TGTGCCAGCACCCGGGGACAGGGAGTGACTGAAAAACTGTTTTTT. The whole variable domain, filled in from reference TRBV27 and TRBJ1-4, reads EAQVTQNPRYLITVTGKKLTVTCSQNMNHEYMSWYRQDPGLGLRQIYYSMNVEVTDKGDVPEGYKVSRKEKRNFPLILESPSPNQTSLYFCASTRGQGVTEKLFFGSGTQLSVL.

This clone was found a few times. V and J are TRBV15 and TRBJ1-6, with D possibly TRBD1 on 6 matching bases. The CDR3 runs 14 residues. The germline V and J ends were trimmed by 5 bases and 6 bases, with 11 bases remaining between them. CDR1 and CDR2 (germline): LNHNV, YYDKDF (reference sequence). The DNA for the CDR3 is TGTGCCACCAGCCGGAAGGGGGGTAATTCACCCCTCCACTTT. This gives the protein CATSRKGGNSPLHF.

In this sample, this clone turned up once. The chain is built from TRBV30 and TRBJ2-6, with a possible D match to TRBD1 (6 bases). The CDR3 sequence is 13 residues long. Trimming removed 7 bases from V and 4 bases from J, with 11 bases in between. Per the germline V gene, CDR1 is GTSNPN and CDR2 is SVGIG (reference sequence). The CDR3 protein is CALQGAGANVLTF. CDR3 nucleotide sequence: TGTGCCTTACAGGGCGCCGGGGCCAACGTCCTGACTTTC.

The V and J genes are TRBV5-1 and TRBJ2-2; no clear D. The CDR3 is made up of 14 amino acids. CDR1 is SGHRS, CDR2 YFSETQ, per germline. The V end lost 0 bases, the J end lost 4 bases, and 7 bases lay between the germline ends. CDR3 sequence: CASSLDGTTGELFF. For the CDR3, the DNA is TGCGCCAGCAGCTTGGATGGAACCACCGGGGAGCTGTTTTTT.

The J gene is TRBJ2-3, the V gene TRBV4-3; 8 positions agree with TRBD2. This CDR3 is built from 17 residues. Germline CDR1 LGHNA, CDR2 YSLEER. J was trimmed by 4 bases and V by 1 base; bases with no gene match: 10. Here the CDR3 reads CASSQGGRGAPPDTQYF. CDR3 coding DNA: TGCGCCAGCAGCCAAGGCGGGCGGGGGGCCCCCCCAGATACGCAGTATTTT.

The V and J genes are TRBV2 and TRBJ2-4; D not certain. Germline CDR1 and CDR2: SNHLY and FYNNEI. The V end lost 7 bases, the J end lost 9 bases, and 19 bases lay between the germline ends. The CDR3 length is 14 residues. This CDR3 reads CASILQRSPGIQYF. In DNA, the CDR3 is TGTGCCAGCATCTTACAGCGTTCTCCCGGCATTCAGTACTTC. The whole variable domain, filled in from reference TRBV2 and TRBJ2-4, reads EPEVTQTPSHQVTQMGQEVILRCVPISNHLYFYWYRQILGQKVEFLVSFYNNEISEKSEIFDDQFSVERPDGSNFTLKIRSTKLEDSAMYFCASILQRSPGIQYFGAGTRLSVL.

The gene calls are TRBV29-1 and TRBJ2-1, with D possibly TRBD1 on 6 matching bases. CDR3 size: 12 residues. Germline CDR1 reads SQVTM; CDR2 reads ANQGSEA. V shed 7 bases and J shed 8 bases, with 15 bases lying between them. The CDR3 sequence is CSAAQGKDEQFF. The CDR3 nucleotides read TGCAGCGCCGCACAGGGTAAAGATGAGCAGTTCTTC.

The gene calls are TRBV19 and TRBJ2-7; D is possibly TRBD1 (6 bases). Between the trimmed V and J ends, which lost 9 bases and 3 bases, there was a span of 18 bases. CDR1 is LNHDA and CDR2 is SQIVND in the germline V gene (reference sequence). The CDR3 sequence is 14 residues long. This chain's CDR3 is CASRGQGLNYEQYF. CDR3 bases: TGTGCCAGCCGGGGCCAGGGGTTGAACTACGAGCAGTACTTC.

The rearrangement joins TRBV20-1 to TRBJ1-1; TRBD1 agrees at 7 bases. Trimming took 3 bases from V and 6 from J; bases not matched to a gene: 1. The CDR3 is 11 amino acids. Germline loops: CDR1 DFQATT, CDR2 SNEGSKA (reference sequence). This chain's CDR3 is CSARGQPEAFF. CDR3 sequence (DNA): TGCAGTGCTAGGGGACAGCCTGAAGCTTTCTTT.